This T cell receptor (beta chain) was observed in a study of T cell responses to AZD1222 COVID-19 vaccine. A word on this clone: Its antigen is not known.

Sequencing was performed with immunoSEQ multiplex PCR; in TCRdb, only in-frame clones are kept and a portion is missing. The repertoire holds just under 55,000 clones, with approximately 90% as singletons. Between the trimmed V and J ends, which lost 2 bases and 7 bases, there was a span of 12 bases. This CDR3 has 14 amino acids. Germline V gives CDR1 MNHEY, CDR2 SMNVEV (reference sequence). General study points: Epitopes outside B.1.351 and B.1.1.7 mutated regions reportedly drew nearly half of spike TCRs.

V usage is TRBV27 and J usage is TRBJ1-5; no clear D gene. Sequenced here: peripheral blood, sampled on day 0 of AZD1222 vaccination. The origin of this receptor is an adult in good health. CDR3 loop: CASSLNLRNQPQHF. For the CDR3, the DNA is TGTGCCAGCAGTTTAAATTTGAGGAACCAGCCCCAGCATTTT.